This TCR beta chain was found in a study of cytomegalovirus exposure and HLA in healthy donors. TCRdb keeps only in-frame clones here, not all; method: immunoSEQ multiplex PCR. The sample has approximately 210,000 clones, roughly 88% seen once. The receptor's source is a woman younger than 35 in good health and CMV-seronegative. Sequencing was performed on PBMCs.

This chain's CDR3 is CASSLQLAVSTDTQYF. The CDR3, as DNA: TGTGCCAGCAGTCTTCAGTTAGCGGTGAGCACAGATACGCAGTATTTT. The chain is built from TRBV27 and TRBJ2-3; D is perhaps TRBD2 (6 bases). The CDR3 contains 16 residues. The germline V and J ends were trimmed by 5 bases and 0 bases, with 15 bases remaining between them. Germline lookup yields CDR1 MNHEY and CDR2 SMNVEV (reference sequence).